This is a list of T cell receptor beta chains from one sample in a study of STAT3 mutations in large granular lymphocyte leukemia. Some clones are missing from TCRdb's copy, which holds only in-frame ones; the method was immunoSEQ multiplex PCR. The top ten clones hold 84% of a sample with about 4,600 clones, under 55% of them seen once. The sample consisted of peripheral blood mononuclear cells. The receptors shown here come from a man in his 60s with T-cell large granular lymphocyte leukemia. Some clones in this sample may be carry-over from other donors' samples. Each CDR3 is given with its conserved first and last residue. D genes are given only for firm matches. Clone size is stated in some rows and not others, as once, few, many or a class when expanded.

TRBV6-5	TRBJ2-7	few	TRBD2	CASRNGGAYEQYF	TGTGCCAGCAGGAACGGGGGGGCCTACGAGCAGTACTTC
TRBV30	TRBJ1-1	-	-	CAWSIPGRATEAFF	TGTGCCTGGAGTATACCAGGGAGGGCCACTGAAGCTTTCTTT
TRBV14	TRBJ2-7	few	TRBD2	CASSHGGTFLSYEQYF	TGTGCCAGCAGCCACGGGGGGACGTTCCTCTCCTACGAGCAGTACTTC
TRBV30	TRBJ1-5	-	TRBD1	CAWSDHGTGRPQHF	TGTGCCTGGAGTGATCACGGGACAGGGAGACCCCAGCATTTT
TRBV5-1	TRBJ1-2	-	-	CASSTTLDGGYTF	TGCGCCAGCAGCACGACACTCGACGGGGGCTACACCTTC
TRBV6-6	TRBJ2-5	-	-	CASSYLDRYQETQYF	TGTGCCAGCAGTTACCTCGACAGGTACCAAGAGACCCAGTACTTC
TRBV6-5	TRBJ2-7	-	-	CASSNPWDSWYF	TGTGCCAGCAGCAACCCGTGGGATTCTTGGTACTTC
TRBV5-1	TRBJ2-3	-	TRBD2	CASSQSGATDTQYF	TGCGCCAGCAGCCAAAGCGGGGCCACAGATACGCAGTATTTT
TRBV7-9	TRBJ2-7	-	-	CASSFGLEQYF	TGTGCCAGCAGCTTTGGCCTCGAGCAGTACTTC
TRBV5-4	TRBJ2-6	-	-	CASSSEPSGANVLTF	TGTGCCAGCAGCTCGGAACCTTCTGGGGCCAACGTCCTGACTTTC
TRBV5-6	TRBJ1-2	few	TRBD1	CASTEDRGRRGYTF	TGTGCCAGCACCGAAGACAGGGGGCGTCGGGGCTACACCTTC
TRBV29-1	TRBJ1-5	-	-	CSGGDVNQPQHF	TGCAGCGGAGGGGATGTGAATCAGCCCCAGCATTTT
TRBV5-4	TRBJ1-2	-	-	CASSDRTNYGYTF	TGTGCCAGCAGCGACCGAACTAACTATGGCTACACCTTC
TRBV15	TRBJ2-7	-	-	CATSREPARGDEQYF	TGTGCCACCAGCAGAGAGCCGGCCAGGGGGGACGAGCAGTACTTC
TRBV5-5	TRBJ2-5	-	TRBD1	CASSFTGERGETQYF	TGTGCCAGCAGCTTTACAGGGGAACGCGGGGAGACCCAGTACTTC
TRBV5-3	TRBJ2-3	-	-	CARSPRVSRTDTQYF	TGTGCCAGATCGCCTCGGGTAAGTCGCACAGATACGCAGTATTTT
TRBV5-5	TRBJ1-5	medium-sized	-	CASSLVGPPPQHF	TGTGCCAGCAGCTTGGTAGGGCCGCCTCCCCAGCATTTT
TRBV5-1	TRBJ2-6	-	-	CASKENAGANVLTF	TGCGCCAGCAAGGAGAACGCTGGGGCCAACGTCCTGACTTTC
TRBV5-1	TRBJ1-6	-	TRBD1	CASSGRTGSESPLHF	TGCGCCAGCAGCGGACGGACAGGGAGTGAATCACCCCTCCACTTT